These 21 T cell receptor beta chains share one sample of origin, sequenced in a study of blood T cell repertoires in COVID-19. Only in-frame clones appear in the TCRdb table, and some are missing; sequencing was by immunoSEQ multiplex PCR. Altogether roughly 250,000 clones are present, roughly nine tenths being singletons, with the ten largest covering 0.95% to 1.5%. The source material was PBMCs or T cells enriched from blood (not recorded which). These receptors were obtained from a human donor in a cohort exposed to, infected with or recovered from COVID-19 (not recorded which). The donor label of this sample is uncertain.

This clone was picked up one time. The J gene is TRBJ1-2, the V gene TRBV24-1; D unresolved. The germline V and J ends were trimmed by 4 bases and 5 bases, with 19 bases remaining between them. Per the germline V gene, CDR1 is KGHDR and CDR2 is SFDVKD. CDR3 length: 16 residues. The CDR3 DNA reads as TGTGCCACCAGTGACCGAAGGTTGGCAGGTAGATATGGCTACACCTTC. Translation gives CATSDRRLAGRYGYTF.

Note on this clone: The same CDR3 can be traced to other DNA sequences in this sample. The rearrangement links TRBV4-1 to TRBJ1-2; D is ambiguous. The CDR3 runs 14 residues. Trimming took 2 bases from V and 0 from J, leaving 7 bases between them. From germline, CDR1 is MGHRA and CDR2 YSYEKL. In DNA form, the CDR3 reads TGCGCCAGCAGCCAACCAGGCACTAACTATGGCTACACCTTC. It yields the protein CASSQPGTNYGYTF.

The V gene is TRBV24-1, the J gene TRBJ2-5; TRBD2 agrees at 9 bases. The trim removed 4 bases at V and 5 bases at J, leaving 10 bases unmatched. Germline V lookup: CDR1 KGHDR, CDR2 SFDVKD. This CDR3 has 16 amino acids. CDR3 protein: CATSDRLAGGAETQYF. CDR3 DNA: TGTGCCACCAGTGACCGACTGGCGGGGGGGGCGGAGACCCAGTACTTC.

This clone showed up just a few times. This chain uses TRBV7-2 with TRBJ2-5; unclear D gene. Per germline, CDR1 SGHTA and CDR2 FQGNSA. The CDR3 totals 14 residues. V was shortened by 1 base and J by 2 bases, with 8 bases between the two germline ends. CDR3 sequence reads: CASSLVYSQETQYF. CDR3 DNA sequence: TGTGCCAGCAGCTTAGTTTACTCTCAAGAGACCCAGTACTTC.

The chain has TRBV2 and TRBJ1-1; a weak D match, TRBD1 (6 bases). The V gene's germline CDR1 is SNHLY and CDR2 FYNNEI. Deletions cut 6 bases from V and 4 bases from J, with 15 bases between. The CDR3 consists of 14 residues. CDR3 sequence: CASRLGRGITEAFF. DNA for the CDR3: TGTGCCAGCAGGTTGGGCAGGGGAATCACTGAAGCTTTCTTT.

To note about this clone: Other nucleotide sequences in the sample specify the same CDR3. This sequence joins TRBV5-4 and TRBJ1-2; TRBD1 is a possible D gene (5 bases). In germline, CDR1 is SGHNT, CDR2 YYREEE (reference sequence). Trimming removed 0 bases from V and 4 bases from J, with 7 bases in between. The CDR3 consists of 13 residues. In nucleotides, the CDR3 is TGTGCCAGCAGCTTGGACAGGCCCTATGGCTACACCTTC. It specifies CASSLDRPYGYTF.

This chain uses TRBV18 with TRBJ1-1, with TRBD1 as a possible D gene (5 bases). V dropped 5 bases and J dropped 8 bases, with 18 bases sitting between them. This CDR3 region has 14 residues. CDR1 and CDR2 (germline): KGHSH, LQKENI. The CDR3 reads CASSKERQKTEAFF. CDR3 nucleotide sequence: TGTGCCAGCTCAAAAGAAAGACAGAAGACCGAAGCTTTCTTT.

The CDR3: CASRGRLNEKLFF. Written as DNA, the CDR3 is TGTGCCAGCAGGGGGCGGCTTAATGAAAAACTGTTTTTT. The V gene is TRBV6-5, the J gene TRBJ1-4; a weak D match, TRBD1 (5 bases). The germline gives CDR1 MNHEY, CDR2 SVGAGI. This CDR3 spans 13 amino acids. Trimming pared 6 bases from V and 4 bases from J, leaving 9 bases between.

This clone was picked up one time. In the same sample, other DNA sequences code for this CDR3. V usage is TRBV19 and J usage is TRBJ2-7; D perhaps matches TRBD2 (6 bases). The CDR3 consists of 13 residues. V lost 5 bases and J lost 2, with 10 bases in between. CDR1 and CDR2 (germline): LNHDA, SQIVND (reference sequence). CDR3 residues: CASSSGLAYEQYF. DNA for the CDR3: TGTGCCAGTAGTTCGGGACTGGCCTACGAGCAGTACTTC.

The chain carries TRBV7-2 and TRBJ2-5, with 9 bases aligning to TRBD2. The CDR3 is 16 amino acids. The germline V gene encodes CDR1 SGHTA and CDR2 FQGNSA. Unmatched junction bases numbered 12, after V lost 5 bases and J lost 5 bases. The CDR3, as DNA: TGTGCCAGCAGCGGGCGGGAGGGGGCAAAGGGCGAGACCCAGTACTTC. Protein: CASSGREGAKGETQYF.

J is TRBJ1-1 and V is TRBV4-2, with 7 positions matching TRBD1. This CDR3 has 16 amino acids. Trimming took 1 base from V and 2 from J; bases not matched to a gene: 7. Germline CDR1 is LGHNA and CDR2 is YNFKEQ. In nucleotides, the CDR3 is TGTGCCAGCAGCCAAGCCGGGACAGAGTTTAACACTGAAGCTTTCTTT. It specifies CASSQAGTEFNTEAFF.

The chain combines TRBV11-1 with TRBJ1-1; D is unresolved. This CDR3 contains 13 residues. The V and J ends lost 4 bases and 0 bases respectively, with 6 bases between them. The germline CDR1 and CDR2 sequences are SGHAT and FQDESV (reference sequence). The CDR3 spells CASSSQMNTEAFF. CDR3 coding DNA: TGTGCCAGCAGCTCCCAGATGAACACTGAAGCTTTCTTT.

The chain couples TRBV29-1 to TRBJ2-3, with TRBD2 as a possible D gene (6 bases). The CDR3 runs to 14 residues. Germline lookup yields CDR1 SQVTM and CDR2 ANQGSEA. With 6 bases removed from V and 0 bases from J, the gap between germline ends came to 13 bases. Here the CDR3 reads CSVGRRGSTDTQYF. For the CDR3, the DNA is TGCAGCGTAGGACGGCGGGGAAGCACAGATACGCAGTATTTT.

The rearrangement links TRBV19 to TRBJ1-6; D call uncertain. This CDR3 spans 15 amino acids. CDR1 LNHDA and CDR2 SQIVND come from the germline V gene (reference sequence). V was pared by 11 bases and J by 7 bases, with 21 bases between. The CDR3 sequence: CACSPGLAENSPLHF. DNA of the CDR3: TGTGCCTGCTCGCCGGGGTTGGCAGAAAATTCACCCCTCCACTTT.

The chain has TRBV30 and TRBJ2-1; possibly TRBD2 for D (5 bases). This CDR3 spans 13 amino acids. The germline gives CDR1 GTSNPN, CDR2 SVGIG (reference sequence). Trimming took 7 bases from V and 8 from J, leaving 18 bases between them. DNA of the CDR3: TGTGCCTTGGAGGCTATGGTCATGGATGAGCAGTTCTTC. Residues: CALEAMVMDEQFF.

The rearrangement uses TRBV29-1 and TRBJ1-2; D is uncertain. V lost 2 bases and J 2 bases, leaving 12 bases between the germline ends. The CDR3 covers 14 residues. CDR1 and CDR2 from the germline V gene are SQVTM and ANQGSEA. CDR3 in DNA: TGCAGCGTTGAACCCCGGCGGGGAAACTATGGCTACACCTTC. It specifies CSVEPRRGNYGYTF.

This sequence joins TRBV5-1 and TRBJ1-3, with TRBD1 identical over 9 bases. The J segment lost 4 bases and the V segment lost 3 bases, leaving 11 bases of the junction unmatched. This CDR3 has 17 amino acids. CDR1 is SGHRS, CDR2 YFSETQ, per germline. CDR3 in amino acids: CASSSGTGPTRGNTIYF. In DNA, the CDR3 is TGCGCCAGCAGCTCCGGGACAGGGCCCACGAGGGGAAACACCATATATTTT.

V and J are TRBV9 and TRBJ1-1; tentatively, D is TRBD1 (5 bases). V lost 0 bases to trimming and J lost 3 bases, with 9 bases between them. CDR3 length: 14 residues. Germline lookup yields CDR1 SGDLS and CDR2 YYNGEE. In DNA, the CDR3 is TGTGCCAGCAGCGTAGCAGGGTACGACACTGAAGCTTTCTTT. Its translation is CASSVAGYDTEAFF.

This chain uses TRBV27 with TRBJ1-2, with TRBD1 matching 7 bases. V gave up 3 bases and J gave up 3 bases; unmatched junction bases: 7. CDR3 size: 15 residues. Per the germline V gene, CDR1 is MNHEY and CDR2 is SMNVEV (reference sequence). The CDR3 loop reads CASSLAGGRHYGYTF. CDR3 coding DNA: TGTGCCAGCAGTTTGGCAGGGGGGCGCCACTATGGCTACACCTTC.

The chain is built from TRBV4-3 and TRBJ2-7; 11 nucleotides line up with TRBD1. The length of the CDR3 is 16 residues. Germline CDR1 LGHNA, CDR2 YSLEER. V was clipped by 1 base and J by 4 bases; unmatched bases: 6. In DNA form, the CDR3 reads TGCGCCAGCAGCCAAGGTTGGACAGGGGGCAGTTACGAGCAGTACTTC. Translated, it gives CASSQGWTGGSYEQYF.

This clone was observed a single time. This chain uses TRBV5-8 with TRBJ2-5; D perhaps matches TRBD1 (5 bases). There are 14 residues in the CDR3. Germline CDR1 is SGHTS and CDR2 is YDEGEE. V lost 0 bases and J lost 4, with 10 bases in between. CDR3 in amino acids: CASSLGGARETQYF. In DNA, the CDR3 is TGTGCCAGCAGCTTGGGTGGGGCAAGAGAGACCCAGTACTTC.